A single sample gave rise to the 14 T cell receptor beta chains below, sequenced in a study of T-cell reconstitution after alpha-beta-depleted transplantation in children. For TCRbeta, the library was prepared with unique molecular identifiers. TCRdb re-called the PCR reads with MiXCR, one entry per CDR3 protein. This sample has 200,000 to 300,000 distinct CDR3 sequences; around 8% occur once, and the top ten carry approximately 6.3%. The sample consisted of PBMCs, mostly from graft donor cells, taken 180 days after TCRalphabeta/CD19-depleted stem cell transplant. All receptors derive from a male patient under 18 who had a stem cell transplant for acute lymphoblastic leukemia, so the T cells may come from the graft donor.

A word on this clonotype: A read error may explain this, as a much larger clone is one base away. The V gene is TRBV2, the J gene TRBJ1-5, with TRBD1 as a possible D gene (5 bases). Per the germline V gene, CDR1 is SNHLY and CDR2 is FYNNEI. This CDR3 has 14 residues. The germline V and J ends were trimmed by 5 bases and 5 bases, with 13 bases remaining between them. The CDR3 region has the DNA TGTGCCAGCAGTCCTAACAGGACTTATCAGCCCCAGCATTTT. Protein product: CASSPNRTYQPQHF.

This clonotype occurred many times. The genes are TRBV5-6 and TRBJ1-1; TRBD1 might be the D (5 bases). There are 15 residues in the CDR3. Germline CDR1 is SGHDT and CDR2 is YYEEEE. With 4 bases removed from V and 4 bases from J, the gap between germline ends came to 17 bases. The CDR3 sequence: CASSLRGLKGTEAFF. CDR3 DNA: TGTGCCAGCAGCCTTCGGGGGTTGAAAGGCACTGAAGCTTTCTTT.

The chain couples TRBV18 to TRBJ1-6; 8 nucleotides line up with TRBD1. The V gene end was trimmed by 3 bases and the J gene end by 7 bases; junction bases not matched to a gene: 2. Germline V lookup: CDR1 KGHSH, CDR2 LQKENI. The CDR3 has 14 residues. The CDR3 DNA sequence: TGTGCCAGCTCACCGGGACAGGAAAATTCACCCCTCCACTTT. Translated, it gives CASSPGQENSPLHF.

This clonotype appeared a few times. The rearrangement uses TRBV5-1 and TRBJ2-7, with D unresolved. CDR3 length: 12 amino acids. Trimming shortened V by 2 bases and J by 3 bases, and 6 bases separated the two germline ends. Germline values: CDR1 SGHRS, CDR2 YFSETQ. The CDR3, as DNA: TGCGCCAGCAGCTTTAACGGCTACGAGCAGTACTTC. This codes for CASSFNGYEQYF.

This clonotype was recorded at least ten times. The chain is built from TRBV5-1 and TRBJ2-7; D possibly matches TRBD1 or TRBD2 (5 bases each). The CDR3 contains 15 residues. The germline V and J ends were trimmed by 3 bases and 3 bases, with 16 bases remaining between them. Germline V gene sequence: CDR1 SGHRS, CDR2 YFSETQ. DNA for the CDR3: TGCGCCAGCAGCTCGGGGACCGTCAAGCGCTACGAGCAGTACTTC. As protein: CASSSGTVKRYEQYF.

The chain recombines TRBV12-3 or TRBV12-4 with TRBJ1-5; D is perhaps TRBD1 (5 bases). Trimming shortened V by 1 base and J by 0 bases, and 16 bases separated the two germline ends. This CDR3 is built from 18 residues. The CDR3 DNA follows: TGTGCCAGCAGTTTAGGGCGGGGGAGGGGTTATAGCAATCAGCCCCAGCATTTT. Translating gives CASSLGRGRGYSNQPQHF.

This clonotype showed up many times. J is TRBJ2-2 and V is TRBV14, with 7 bases that match TRBD1. Trimming removed 4 bases from V and 0 bases from J; junction bases left unmatched: 2. Germline CDR1 is SGHDN and CDR2 is FVKESK. The CDR3 contains 15 residues. Written as DNA, the CDR3 is TGTGCCAGCAGCCCCACAGGGGCGAACACCGGGGAGCTGTTTTTT. It is translated as CASSPTGANTGELFF. The full variable domain, with the rest looked up from reference TRBV14 and TRBJ2-2, is EAGVTQFPSHSVIEKGQTVTLRCDPISGHDNLYWYRRVMGKEIKFLLHFVKESKQDESGMPNNRFLAERTGGTYSTLKVQPAELEDSGVYFCASSPTGANTGELFFGEGSRLTVL.

This clonotype was picked up one time. A clone one base away is much larger, so this may be a read error. The gene calls are TRBV28 and TRBJ2-5, with 7 bases matching TRBD2. With 4 bases clipped from V and 1 base from J, the junction kept 3 bases outside the gene matches. This CDR3 region has 14 residues. The germline CDR1 and CDR2 sequences are MDHEN and SYDVKM. The CDR3 DNA is TGTGCCAGCAGTTCGTGGGAGGGCCAAGAGACCCAGTACTTC. It yields the protein CASSSWEGQETQYF.

This sequence joins TRBV5-6 and TRBJ2-1; D assignment may be TRBD1 or TRBD2 (5 bases each). This CDR3 spans 11 amino acids. Germline-derived CDR1 and CDR2 are SGHDT and YYEEEE. Trimming left V 3 bases short and J 8 bases short, with 6 bases between. The CDR3 reads CASSWDHEQFF. CDR3 DNA sequence: TGTGCCAGCAGCTGGGACCATGAGCAGTTCTTC.

At least ten counts were recorded for this clonotype. The V and J genes are TRBV20-1 and TRBJ2-7; tentatively, D is TRBD2 (5 bases). This CDR3 has 13 amino acids. The V gene lost 2 bases and the J gene lost 4 bases, with 12 bases spanning the gap. Germline loops: CDR1 DFQATT, CDR2 SNEGSKA (reference sequence). DNA of the CDR3: TGCAGTGCTAGACCCCTCACGGGGTACGAGCAGTACTTC. It encodes CSARPLTGYEQYF.

Many counts were recorded for this clonotype. The gene calls are TRBV11-2 and TRBJ1-2; no firm D call. CDR3 length equals 15 residues. Germline assignment: CDR1 SGHAT and CDR2 FQNNGV. V shed 2 bases and J shed 5 bases, with 15 bases lying between them. The CDR3: CASSLPGIPGYGYTF. CDR3 nucleotide sequence: TGTGCCAGCAGCTTACCTGGGATCCCCGGGTATGGCTACACCTTC.

The CDR3 nucleotides are TGTGCCAGCAGCTTGGAAGGGCCCCTGGGGGAGCAGTACTTC. Its translation: CASSLEGPLGEQYF. The chain uses TRBV5-4 and TRBJ2-7; D remains ambiguous. CDR1 and CDR2 from the germline V gene are SGHNT and YYREEE (reference sequence). This CDR3 has 14 amino acids. Deletions cut 0 bases from V and 7 bases from J, with 14 bases between.

The chain employs TRBV10-3 and TRBJ2-7; either TRBD1 or TRBD2 may supply D (7 bases each). Germline-derived CDR1 and CDR2 are ENHRY and SYGVKD. The CDR3 has 16 residues. V was shortened by 2 bases and J by 4 bases, with 18 bases between the two germline ends. Here the CDR3 reads CAISEEGGGLLYEQYF. The DNA for the CDR3 is TGTGCCATCAGTGAGGAGGGAGGGGGCCTTTTATACGAGCAGTACTTC.

This clonotype was observed many times. The rearrangement links TRBV5-1 to TRBJ2-1; TRBD2 might be the D (6 bases). With 1 base removed from V and 6 bases from J, the gap between germline ends came to 17 bases. Germline CDR1 SGHRS, CDR2 YFSETQ. This CDR3 has 16 residues. CDR3 residues: CASSLNLAGTANEQFF. The CDR3 DNA reads TGCGCCAGCAGCTTGAATTTGGCGGGGACCGCCAATGAGCAGTTCTTC.